One and the same sample provided the 5 T cell receptor beta chains below, sequenced in a study of cytomegalovirus exposure and HLA in healthy donors. A multiplex PCR was run with 60 Vbeta primers and 13 Jbeta primers. TCRdb's copy holds only in-frame clones and misses some; the assay was immunoSEQ multiplex PCR. The table shows some 150,000 clones, with around 82% occurring only once. Sequencing was done on a sample of PBMCs. Source of these receptors: a man aged 50-60 years in good health and CMV-seropositive.

The CDR3 region is CATSHGNRDTQYF. CDR3 nucleotide sequence: TGTGCCACCAGCCACGGGAATCGTGATACGCAGTATTTT. V is TRBV15 and J is TRBJ2-3; the D gene is possibly TRBD2 (5 bases). V was shortened by 5 bases and J by 6 bases, with 12 bases between the two germline ends. Germline V gene lookup returns CDR1 LNHNV and CDR2 YYDKDF (reference sequence). The CDR3 runs 13 residues.

The chain carries TRBV28 and TRBJ1-2; perhaps TRBD1 as D (5 bases). Germline CDR1 MDHEN, CDR2 SYDVKM. V was pared by 3 bases and J by 3 bases, with 8 bases between. CDR3 length: 13 residues. The CDR3 nucleotides are TGTGCCAGCAGTTTCGGGGGGTACTATGGCTACACCTTC. Amino acids: CASSFGGYYGYTF.

V is TRBV10-3 and J is TRBJ2-7; no clear D. Germline CDR1 and CDR2: ENHRY and SYGVKD. The CDR3 has 14 amino acids. Trimming shortened V by 11 bases and J by 5 bases, and 22 bases separated the two germline ends. The CDR3 DNA reads TGTGCCTCCTCCGGAGAAGAAGCCGTTAACGAGCAGTACTTC. It codes for CASSGEEAVNEQYF.

A single count supports this clone. This chain connects TRBV19 to TRBJ2-2; D uncertain. There are 13 residues in the CDR3. The germline V and J ends were trimmed by 3 bases and 3 bases, with 5 bases remaining between them. Germline values: CDR1 LNHDA, CDR2 SQIVND (reference sequence). The CDR3 DNA is TGTGCCAGTAGTATCACAGACACCGGGGAGCTGTTTTTT. It encodes CASSITDTGELFF.

CDR3 sequence (DNA): TGTGCCAGCAGTTTAGATATAAGCGGGCTCAGAACCGGGGAGCTGTTTTTT. It codes for CASSLDISGLRTGELFF. The J gene is TRBJ2-2, the V gene TRBV28; possible D gene TRBD2, 6 bases. This CDR3 region has 17 residues. V was clipped by 2 bases and J by 5 bases, with 18 bases between them. Germline CDR1 MDHEN, CDR2 SYDVKM.